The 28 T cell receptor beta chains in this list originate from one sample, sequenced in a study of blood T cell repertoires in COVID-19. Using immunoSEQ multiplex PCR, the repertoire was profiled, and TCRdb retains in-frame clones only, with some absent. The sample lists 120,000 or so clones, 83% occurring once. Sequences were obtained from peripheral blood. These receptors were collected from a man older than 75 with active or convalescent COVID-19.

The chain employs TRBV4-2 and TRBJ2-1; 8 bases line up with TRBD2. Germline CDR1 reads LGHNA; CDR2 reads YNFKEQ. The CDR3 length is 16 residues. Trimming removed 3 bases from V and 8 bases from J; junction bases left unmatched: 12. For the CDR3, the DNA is TGTGCCAGCAGCCAGACAGGAGGACTAGCAATCGATGAGCAGTTCTTC. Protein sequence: CASSQTGGLAIDEQFF.

CDR3 amino acids: CAISGKRDTEAFF. The CDR3 coding sequence is TGTGCCATCAGTGGAAAACGGGACACTGAAGCTTTCTTT. The genes are TRBV10-3 and TRBJ1-1; D remains unclear. Between the trimmed V and J ends, which lost 4 bases and 3 bases, there was a span of 9 bases. The CDR3 consists of 13 residues. From germline, CDR1 is ENHRY and CDR2 SYGVKD.

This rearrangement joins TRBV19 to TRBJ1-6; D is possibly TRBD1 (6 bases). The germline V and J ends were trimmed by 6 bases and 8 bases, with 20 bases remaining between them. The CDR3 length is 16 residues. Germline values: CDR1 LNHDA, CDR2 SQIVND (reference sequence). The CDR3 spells CASRPPGGGEDSPLHF. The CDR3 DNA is TGTGCCAGTAGACCCCCGGGGGGGGGCGAGGATTCACCCCTCCACTTT. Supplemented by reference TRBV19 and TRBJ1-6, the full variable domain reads DGGITQSPKYLFRKEGQNVTLSCEQNLNHDAMYWYRQDPGQGLRLIYYSQIVNDFQKGDIAEGYSVSREKKESFPLTVTSAQKNPTAFYLCASRPPGGGEDSPLHFGNGTRLTVT.

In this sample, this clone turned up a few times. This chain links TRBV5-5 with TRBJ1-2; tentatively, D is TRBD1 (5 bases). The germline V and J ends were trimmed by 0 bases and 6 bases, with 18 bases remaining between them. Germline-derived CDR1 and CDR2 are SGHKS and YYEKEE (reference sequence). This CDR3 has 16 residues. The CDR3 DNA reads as TGTGCCAGCAGCTTGGGGTTGATTTGGGACTACCATGGCTACACCTTC. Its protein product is CASSLGLIWDYHGYTF.

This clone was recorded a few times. CDR3 in DNA: TGTGCCAGCAGCCTGCTTTGGACTAGCGGGGGCACAGATACGCAGTATTTT. As protein: CASSLLWTSGGTDTQYF. V is TRBV7-9 and J is TRBJ2-3; 12 bases line up with TRBD2. This CDR3 has 17 amino acids. Germline V gives CDR1 SEHNR, CDR2 FQNEAQ (reference sequence). The trim removed 5 bases at V and 1 base at J, leaving 7 bases unmatched.

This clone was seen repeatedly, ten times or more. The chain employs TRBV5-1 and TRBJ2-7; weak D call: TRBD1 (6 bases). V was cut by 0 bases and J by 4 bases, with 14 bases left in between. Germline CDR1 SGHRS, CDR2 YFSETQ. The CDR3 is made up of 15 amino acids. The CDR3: CASSLASGQNYEQYF. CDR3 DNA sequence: TGCGCCAGCAGCTTGGCCTCCGGACAGAATTACGAGCAGTACTTC.

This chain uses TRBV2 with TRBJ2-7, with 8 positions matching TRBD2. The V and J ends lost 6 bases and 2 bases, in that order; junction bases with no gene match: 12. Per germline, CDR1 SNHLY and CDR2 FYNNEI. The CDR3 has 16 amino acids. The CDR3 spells CASSKSRLASTYEQYF. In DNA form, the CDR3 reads TGTGCCAGCAGCAAAAGCCGACTAGCGAGCACCTACGAGCAGTACTTC.

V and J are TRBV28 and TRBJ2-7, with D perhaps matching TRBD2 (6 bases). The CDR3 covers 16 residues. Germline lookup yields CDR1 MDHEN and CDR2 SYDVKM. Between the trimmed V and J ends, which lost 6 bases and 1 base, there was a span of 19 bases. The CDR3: CASSQPGTPGSYEQYF. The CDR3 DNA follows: TGTGCCAGCAGCCAACCCGGGACTCCTGGTTCCTACGAGCAGTACTTC.

CDR3: CASSPTEASNEKLFF. CDR3 coding DNA: TGTGCCAGCAGTCCGACAGAAGCCTCTAATGAAAAACTGTTTTTT. V gene TRBV3-1 (or the pseudogene TRBV3-2) combines with J gene TRBJ1-4, with a weak D call TRBD1 (5 bases). From germline, CDR1 is LGHDT and CDR2 YNNKEL (reference sequence). V was trimmed by 6 bases and J by 3 bases, leaving 14 bases between them. The CDR3 is 15 residues long.

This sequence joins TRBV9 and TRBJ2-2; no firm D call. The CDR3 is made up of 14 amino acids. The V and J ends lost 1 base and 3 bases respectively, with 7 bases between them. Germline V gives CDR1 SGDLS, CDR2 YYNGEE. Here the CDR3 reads CASSVNQDTGELFF. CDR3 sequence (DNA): TGTGCCAGCAGCGTAAACCAGGACACCGGGGAGCTGTTTTTT.

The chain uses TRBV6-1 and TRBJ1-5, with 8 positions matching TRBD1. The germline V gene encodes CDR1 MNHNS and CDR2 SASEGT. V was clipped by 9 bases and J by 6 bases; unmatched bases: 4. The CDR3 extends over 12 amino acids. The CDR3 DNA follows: TGTGCCAGTCGACAGGGGACTCAGCCCCAGCATTTT. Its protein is CASRQGTQPQHF.

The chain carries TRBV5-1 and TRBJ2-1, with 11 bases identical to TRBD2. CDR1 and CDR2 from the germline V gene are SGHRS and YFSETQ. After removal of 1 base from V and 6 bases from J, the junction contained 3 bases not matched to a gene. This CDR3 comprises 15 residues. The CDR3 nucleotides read TGCGCCAGCAGCTTGAGTACTAGCGGGGGCAATGAGCAGTTCTTC. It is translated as CASSLSTSGGNEQFF.

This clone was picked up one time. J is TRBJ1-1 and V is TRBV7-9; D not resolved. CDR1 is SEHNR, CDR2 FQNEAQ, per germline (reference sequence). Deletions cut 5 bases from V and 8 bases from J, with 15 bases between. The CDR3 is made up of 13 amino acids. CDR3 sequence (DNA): TGTGCCAGCAGCCAACCCACTCTGCACGAAGCTTTCTTT. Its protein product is CASSQPTLHEAFF.

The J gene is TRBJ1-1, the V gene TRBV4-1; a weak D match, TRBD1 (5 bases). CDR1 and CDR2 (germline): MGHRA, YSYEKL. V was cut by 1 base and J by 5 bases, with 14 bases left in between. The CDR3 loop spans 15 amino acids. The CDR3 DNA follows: TGCGCCAGCAGCCAAGCTCTCAGGGTAAGGACTGAAGCTTTCTTT. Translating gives CASSQALRVRTEAFF.

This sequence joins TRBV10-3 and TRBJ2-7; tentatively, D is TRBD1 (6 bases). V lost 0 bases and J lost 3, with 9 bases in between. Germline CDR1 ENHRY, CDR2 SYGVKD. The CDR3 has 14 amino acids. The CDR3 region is CAISESGTSYEQYF. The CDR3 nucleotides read TGTGCCATCAGTGAGTCGGGGACAAGCTACGAGCAGTACTTC.

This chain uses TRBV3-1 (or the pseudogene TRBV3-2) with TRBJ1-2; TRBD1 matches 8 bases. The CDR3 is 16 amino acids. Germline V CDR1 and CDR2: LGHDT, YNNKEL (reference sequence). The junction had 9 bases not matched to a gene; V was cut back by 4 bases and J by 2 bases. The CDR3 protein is CASSPGTGTINYGYTF. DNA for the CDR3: TGTGCCAGCAGCCCGGGGACAGGTACTATCAACTATGGCTACACCTTC.

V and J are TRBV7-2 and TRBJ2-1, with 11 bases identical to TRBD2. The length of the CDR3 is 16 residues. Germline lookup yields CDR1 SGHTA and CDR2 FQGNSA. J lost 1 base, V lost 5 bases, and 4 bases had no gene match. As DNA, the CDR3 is TGTGCCAGCAGCACCACTAGCGGGGGATCCTACAATGAGCAGTTCTTC. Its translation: CASSTTSGGSYNEQFF.

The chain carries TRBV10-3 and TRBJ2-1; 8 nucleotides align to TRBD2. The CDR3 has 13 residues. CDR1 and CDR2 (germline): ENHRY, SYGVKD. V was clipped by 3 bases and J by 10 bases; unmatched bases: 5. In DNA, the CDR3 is TGTGCCATCAGTGATTATACTAGCGGAGAGCAGTTCTTC. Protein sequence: CAISDYTSGEQFF.

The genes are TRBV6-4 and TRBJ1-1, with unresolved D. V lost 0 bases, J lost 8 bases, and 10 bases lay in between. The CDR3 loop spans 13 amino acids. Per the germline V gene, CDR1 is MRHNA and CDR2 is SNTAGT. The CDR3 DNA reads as TGTGCCAGCAGTGACTCACACAACGGGGAAGCTTTCTTT. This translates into CASSDSHNGEAFF.

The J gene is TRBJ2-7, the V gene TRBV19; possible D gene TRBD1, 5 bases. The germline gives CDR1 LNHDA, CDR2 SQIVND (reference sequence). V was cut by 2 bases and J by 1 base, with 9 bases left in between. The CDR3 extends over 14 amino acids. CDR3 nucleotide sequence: TGTGCCAGTAGTATACAGGGTGAATCCTACGAGCAGTACTTC. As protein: CASSIQGESYEQYF.

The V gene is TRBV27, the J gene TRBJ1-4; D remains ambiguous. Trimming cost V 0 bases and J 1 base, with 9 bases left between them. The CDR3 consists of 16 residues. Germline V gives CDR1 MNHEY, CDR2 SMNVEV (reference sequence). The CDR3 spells CASSLSAGLTNEKLFF. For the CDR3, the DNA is TGTGCCAGCAGTTTATCGGCGGGTCTAACTAATGAAAAACTGTTTTTT.

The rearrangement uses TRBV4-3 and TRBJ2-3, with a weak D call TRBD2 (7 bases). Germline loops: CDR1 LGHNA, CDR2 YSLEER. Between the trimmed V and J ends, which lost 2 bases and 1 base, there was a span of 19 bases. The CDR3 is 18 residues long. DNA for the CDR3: TGCGCCAGCAGCCAATGGGGCCCGGGGGGCGCTGGCACAGATACGCAGTATTTT. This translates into CASSQWGPGGAGTDTQYF.

The CDR3 sequence: CASSGAGQGKETQYF. DNA of the CDR3: TGTGCCAGCAGCGGGGCGGGACAGGGGAAAGAGACCCAGTACTTC. The chain combines TRBV5-4 with TRBJ2-5; 10 nucleotides align to TRBD1. The trim removed 4 bases at V and 3 bases at J, leaving 6 bases unmatched. This CDR3 has 15 residues. Germline V gives CDR1 SGHNT, CDR2 YYREEE (reference sequence).

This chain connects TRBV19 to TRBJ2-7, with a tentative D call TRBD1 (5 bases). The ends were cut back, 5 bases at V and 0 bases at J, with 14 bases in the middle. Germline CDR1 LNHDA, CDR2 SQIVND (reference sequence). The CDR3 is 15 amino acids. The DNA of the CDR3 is TGTGCCAGTAGTGCCAGGGTACCCTTCTCCTACGAGCAGTACTTC. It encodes CASSARVPFSYEQYF.

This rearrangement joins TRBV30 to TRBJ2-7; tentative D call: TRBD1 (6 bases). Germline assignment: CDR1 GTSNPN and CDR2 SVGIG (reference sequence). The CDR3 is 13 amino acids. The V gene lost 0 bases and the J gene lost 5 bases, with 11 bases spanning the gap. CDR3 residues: CAWSVGQANEQYF. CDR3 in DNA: TGTGCCTGGAGTGTGGGACAAGCTAACGAGCAGTACTTC.

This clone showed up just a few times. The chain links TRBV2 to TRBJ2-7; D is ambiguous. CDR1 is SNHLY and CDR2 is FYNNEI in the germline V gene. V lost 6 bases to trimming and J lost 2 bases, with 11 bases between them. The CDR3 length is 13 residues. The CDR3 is CASSPQLPYEQYF. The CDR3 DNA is TGTGCCAGCAGCCCACAGCTCCCCTACGAGCAGTACTTC.

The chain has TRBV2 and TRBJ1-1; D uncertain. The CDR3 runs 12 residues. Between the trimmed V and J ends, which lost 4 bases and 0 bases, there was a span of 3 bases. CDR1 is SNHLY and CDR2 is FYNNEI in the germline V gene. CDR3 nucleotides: TGTGCCAGCAGTGTAATGAACACTGAAGCTTTCTTT. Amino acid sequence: CASSVMNTEAFF.

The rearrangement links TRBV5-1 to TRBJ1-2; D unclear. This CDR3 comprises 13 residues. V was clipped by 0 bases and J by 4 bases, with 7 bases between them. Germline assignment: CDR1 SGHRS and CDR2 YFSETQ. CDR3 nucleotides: TGCGCCAGCAGCTTGGCGGAGGGCTATGGCTACACCTTC. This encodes CASSLAEGYGYTF. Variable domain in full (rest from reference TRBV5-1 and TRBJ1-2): KAGVTQTPRYLIKTRGQQVTLSCSPISGHRSVSWYQQTPGQGLQFLFEYFSETQRNKGNFPGRFSGRQFSNSRSEMNVSTLELGDSALYLCASSLAEGYGYTFGSGTRLTVV.